The clone carrying this T cell receptor (beta chain) showed up many times. Unfractionated whole blood was the source from which total RNA was extracted. These data originate in a study of human T cells and chemical hapten exposure. TCRdb called the 5' RACE reads again in MiXCR, with one record for every CDR3 protein. The sample has 81,000 or so distinct CDR3 sequences, roughly 8.4% seen once. This sequence was found in a male donor in good health.

The CDR3 sequence: CASSYGTGDNQPQHF. CDR3 DNA sequence: TGTGCCAGCAGTTACGGGACAGGGGACAATCAGCCCCAGCATTTT. The chain recombines TRBV6-2 or TRBV6-3 with TRBJ1-5, with 10 bases aligning to TRBD1. CDR3 length: 15 residues. Germline CDR1 is MNHEY and CDR2 is SVGEGT. V trimming: 2 bases; J trimming: 3 bases; junction bases outside the gene matches: 1.